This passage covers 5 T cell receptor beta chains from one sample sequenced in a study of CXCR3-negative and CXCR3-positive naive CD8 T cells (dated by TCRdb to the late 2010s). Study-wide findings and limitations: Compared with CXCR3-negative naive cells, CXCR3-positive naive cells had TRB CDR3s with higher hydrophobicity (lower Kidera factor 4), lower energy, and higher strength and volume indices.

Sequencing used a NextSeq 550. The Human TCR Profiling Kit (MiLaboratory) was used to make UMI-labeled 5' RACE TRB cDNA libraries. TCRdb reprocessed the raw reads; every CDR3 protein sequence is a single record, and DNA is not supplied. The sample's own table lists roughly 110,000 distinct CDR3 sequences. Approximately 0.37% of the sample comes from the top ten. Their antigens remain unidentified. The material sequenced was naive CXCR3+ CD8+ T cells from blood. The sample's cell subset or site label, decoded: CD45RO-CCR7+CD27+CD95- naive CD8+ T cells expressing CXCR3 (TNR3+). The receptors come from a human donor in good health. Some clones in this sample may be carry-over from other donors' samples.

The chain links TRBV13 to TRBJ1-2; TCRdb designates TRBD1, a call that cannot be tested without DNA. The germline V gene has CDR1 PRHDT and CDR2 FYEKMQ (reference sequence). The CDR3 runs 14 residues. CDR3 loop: CASSLGTVRYGYTF.

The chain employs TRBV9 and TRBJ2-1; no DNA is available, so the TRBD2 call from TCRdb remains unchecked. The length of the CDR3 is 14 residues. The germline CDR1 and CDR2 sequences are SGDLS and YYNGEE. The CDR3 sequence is CASSVDPDYPEQFF.

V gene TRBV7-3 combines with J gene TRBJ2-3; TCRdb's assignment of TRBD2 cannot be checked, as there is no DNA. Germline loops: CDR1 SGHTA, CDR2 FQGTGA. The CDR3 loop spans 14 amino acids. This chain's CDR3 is CASSSDYYTDTQYF.

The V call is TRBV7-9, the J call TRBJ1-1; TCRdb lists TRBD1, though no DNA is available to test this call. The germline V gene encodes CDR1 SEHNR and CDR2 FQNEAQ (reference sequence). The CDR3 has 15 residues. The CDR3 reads CASSSPHPPTTEAFF. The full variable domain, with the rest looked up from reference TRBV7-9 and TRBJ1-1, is DTGVSQNPRHKITKRGQNVTFRCDPISEHNRLYWYRQTLGQGPEFLTYFQNEAQLEKSRLLSDRFSAERPKGSFSTLEIQRTEQGDSAMYLCASSSPHPPTTEAFFGQGTRLTVV.

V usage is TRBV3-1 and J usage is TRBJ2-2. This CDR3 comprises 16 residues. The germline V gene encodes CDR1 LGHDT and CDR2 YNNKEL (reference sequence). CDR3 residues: CASRDPIPDSTGELFF.